The source of this TCR beta chain is a study of T cells in localized non-small cell lung cancer. Overall study findings and caveats: The study linked higher blood T cell density to longer overall survival. The highest T cell clonality was in uninvolved adjacent lung, above tumor.

The protocol was immunoSEQ multiplex PCR, while the TCRdb copy is restricted to in-frame clones and leaves out a portion. Of about 40,000 clones detected, roughly nine tenths appear once; the ten largest clones hold about 11%. This CDR3 is 15 amino acids long. Germline lookup yields CDR1 SGHRS and CDR2 YFSETQ. V trimming: 5 bases; J trimming: 4 bases; junction bases outside the gene matches: 8. As for this clone: Its antigen is not identified.

The sample here was PBMCs, taken before any cancer treatment. The TCR was taken from a woman between 35 and 75 years old with stage II lung adenocarcinoma. V and J are TRBV5-1 and TRBJ1-3; 8 bases are a match to TRBD1. In DNA form, the CDR3 reads TGCGCCAGCAGTCAACAGGGGGTAAACGGAAACACCATATATTTT. Its protein product is CASSQQGVNGNTIYF.